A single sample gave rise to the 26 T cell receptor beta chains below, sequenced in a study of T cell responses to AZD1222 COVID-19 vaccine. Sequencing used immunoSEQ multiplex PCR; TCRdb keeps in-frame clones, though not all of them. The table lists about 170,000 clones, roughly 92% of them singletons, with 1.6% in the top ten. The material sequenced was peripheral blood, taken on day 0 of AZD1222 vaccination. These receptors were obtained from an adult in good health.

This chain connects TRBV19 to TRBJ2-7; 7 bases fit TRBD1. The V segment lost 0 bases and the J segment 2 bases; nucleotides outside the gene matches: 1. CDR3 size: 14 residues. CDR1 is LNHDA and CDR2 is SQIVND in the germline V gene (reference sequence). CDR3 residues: CASSIDTGAYEQYF. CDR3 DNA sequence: TGTGCCAGTAGTATAGACACAGGGGCCTACGAGCAGTACTTC.

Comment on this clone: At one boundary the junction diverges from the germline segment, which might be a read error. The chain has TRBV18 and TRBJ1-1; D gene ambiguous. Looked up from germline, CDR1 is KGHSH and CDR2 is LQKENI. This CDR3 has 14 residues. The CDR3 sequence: CASSPQNGNTEAFF. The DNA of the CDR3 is TGTGCCAGCTCCCCACAAAATGGAAACACTGAAGCTTTCTTT.

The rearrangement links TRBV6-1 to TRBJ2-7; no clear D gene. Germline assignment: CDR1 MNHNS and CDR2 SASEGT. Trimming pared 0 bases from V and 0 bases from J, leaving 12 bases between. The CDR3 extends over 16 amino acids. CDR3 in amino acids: CASSEAWASSSYEQYF. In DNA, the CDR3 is TGTGCCAGCAGTGAAGCGTGGGCTTCTAGCTCCTACGAGCAGTACTTC.

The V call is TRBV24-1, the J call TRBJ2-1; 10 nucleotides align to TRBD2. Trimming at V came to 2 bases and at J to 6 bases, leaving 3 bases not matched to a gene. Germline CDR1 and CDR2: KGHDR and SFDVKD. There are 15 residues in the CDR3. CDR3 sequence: CATSDSAGGGNEQFF. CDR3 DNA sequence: TGTGCCACCAGTGATTCAGCGGGGGGGGGCAATGAGCAGTTCTTC.

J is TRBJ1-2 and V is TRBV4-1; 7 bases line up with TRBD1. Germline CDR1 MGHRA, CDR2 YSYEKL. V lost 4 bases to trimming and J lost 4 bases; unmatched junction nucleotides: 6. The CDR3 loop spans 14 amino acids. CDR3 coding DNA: TGCGCCAGCAGCCCGGGACAGAGCTCCTATGGCTACACCTTC. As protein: CASSPGQSSYGYTF.

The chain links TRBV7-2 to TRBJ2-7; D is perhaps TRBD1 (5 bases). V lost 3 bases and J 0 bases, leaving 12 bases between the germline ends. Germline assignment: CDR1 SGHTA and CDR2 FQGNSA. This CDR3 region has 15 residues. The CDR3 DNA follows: TGTGCCAGCAGCTTTAGGGGCTGGGACTCCTACGAGCAGTACTTC. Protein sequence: CASSFRGWDSYEQYF.

The CDR3 nucleotides read TGTGCCAGCACCCCAAGTGTGGGGGGCGGTACGCAGTATTTT. Protein sequence: CASTPSVGGGTQYF. V gene TRBV7-9 combines with J gene TRBJ2-3; either TRBD1 or TRBD2 may supply D (6 bases each). This CDR3 is built from 14 residues. The germline V gene has CDR1 SEHNR and CDR2 FQNEAQ (reference sequence). Trimming removed 7 bases from V and 8 bases from J, with 19 bases in between.

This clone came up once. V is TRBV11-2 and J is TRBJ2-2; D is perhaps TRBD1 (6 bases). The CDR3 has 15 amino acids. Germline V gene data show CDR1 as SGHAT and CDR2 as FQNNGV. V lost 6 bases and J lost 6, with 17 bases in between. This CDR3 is CASSIAHREAGELFF. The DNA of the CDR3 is TGTGCCAGCAGTATAGCCCACAGGGAAGCCGGGGAGCTGTTTTTT.

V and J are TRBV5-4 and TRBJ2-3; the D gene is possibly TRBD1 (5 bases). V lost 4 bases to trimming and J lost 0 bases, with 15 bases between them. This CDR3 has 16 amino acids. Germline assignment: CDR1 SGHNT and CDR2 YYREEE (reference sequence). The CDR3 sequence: CASSKVRVLSTDTQYF. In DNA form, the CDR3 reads TGTGCCAGCAGCAAGGTCAGGGTGTTAAGCACAGATACGCAGTATTTT.

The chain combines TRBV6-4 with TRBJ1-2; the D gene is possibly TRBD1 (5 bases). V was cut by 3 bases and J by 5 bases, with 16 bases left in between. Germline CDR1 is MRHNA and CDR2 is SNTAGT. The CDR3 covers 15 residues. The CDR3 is CASSENGRGNYGYTF. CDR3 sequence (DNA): TGTGCCAGCAGTGAAAACGGAAGGGGTAATTATGGCTACACCTTC.

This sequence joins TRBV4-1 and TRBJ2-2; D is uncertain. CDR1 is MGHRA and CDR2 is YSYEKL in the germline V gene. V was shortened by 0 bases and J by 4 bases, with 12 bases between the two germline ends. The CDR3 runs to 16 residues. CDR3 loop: CASSQDVGMGTGELFF. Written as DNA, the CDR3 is TGCGCCAGCAGCCAAGATGTGGGTATGGGCACCGGGGAGCTGTTTTTT.

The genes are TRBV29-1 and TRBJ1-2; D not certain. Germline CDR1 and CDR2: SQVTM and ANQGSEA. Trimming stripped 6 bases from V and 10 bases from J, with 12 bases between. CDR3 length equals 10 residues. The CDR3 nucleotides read TGCAGCGTCGTTGGACCGCCCTACACCTTC. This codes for CSVVGPPYTF.

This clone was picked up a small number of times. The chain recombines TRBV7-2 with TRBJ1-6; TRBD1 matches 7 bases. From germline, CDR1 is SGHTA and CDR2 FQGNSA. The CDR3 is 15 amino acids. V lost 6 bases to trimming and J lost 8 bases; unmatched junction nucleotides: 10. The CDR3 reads CASRQRQGGDSPLHF. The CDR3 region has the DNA TGTGCCAGCAGACAACGACAGGGTGGGGATTCACCCCTCCACTTT.

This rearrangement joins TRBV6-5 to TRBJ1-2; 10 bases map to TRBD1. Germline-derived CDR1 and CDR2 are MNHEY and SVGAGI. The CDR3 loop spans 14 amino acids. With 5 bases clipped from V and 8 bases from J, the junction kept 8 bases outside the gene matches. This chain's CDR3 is CASSPGQGFFGYTF. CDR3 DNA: TGTGCCAGCAGTCCGGGACAGGGGTTTTTCGGCTACACCTTC.

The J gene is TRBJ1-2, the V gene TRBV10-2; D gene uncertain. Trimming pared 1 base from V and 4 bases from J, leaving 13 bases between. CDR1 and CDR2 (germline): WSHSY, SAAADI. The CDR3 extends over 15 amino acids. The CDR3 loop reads CASSEWERDFYGYTF. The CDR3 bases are TGCGCCAGCAGTGAGTGGGAAAGAGATTTCTATGGCTACACCTTC.

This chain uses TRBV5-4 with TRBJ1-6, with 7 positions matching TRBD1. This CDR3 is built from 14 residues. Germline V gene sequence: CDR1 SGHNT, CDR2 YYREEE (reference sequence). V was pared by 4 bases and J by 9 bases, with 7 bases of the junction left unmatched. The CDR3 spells CASSRDSLPSPLHF. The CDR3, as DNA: TGTGCCAGCAGCCGGGACAGTCTCCCTTCACCCCTCCACTTT.

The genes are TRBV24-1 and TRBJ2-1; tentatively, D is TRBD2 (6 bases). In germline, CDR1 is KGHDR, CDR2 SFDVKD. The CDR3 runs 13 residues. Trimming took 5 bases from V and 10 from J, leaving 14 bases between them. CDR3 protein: CATSVGGKGEQFF. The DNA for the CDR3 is TGTGCCACCAGTGTAGGCGGGAAAGGGGAGCAGTTCTTC.

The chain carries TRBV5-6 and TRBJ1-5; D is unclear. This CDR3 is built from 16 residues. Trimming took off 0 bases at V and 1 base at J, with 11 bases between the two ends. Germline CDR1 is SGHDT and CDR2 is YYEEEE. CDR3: CASSLGPIGSNQPQHF. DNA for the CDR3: TGTGCCAGCAGCTTGGGGCCCATCGGAAGCAATCAGCCCCAGCATTTT.

CDR3 sequence: CAWSAGGLNEQYF. CDR3 nucleotide sequence: TGTGCCTGGAGTGCGGGGGGGCTAAACGAGCAGTACTTC. The rearrangement uses TRBV30 and TRBJ2-7; 8 nucleotides agree with TRBD2. CDR1 is GTSNPN and CDR2 is SVGIG in the germline V gene (reference sequence). The length of the CDR3 is 13 residues. V was clipped by 1 base and J by 5 bases; unmatched bases: 4.

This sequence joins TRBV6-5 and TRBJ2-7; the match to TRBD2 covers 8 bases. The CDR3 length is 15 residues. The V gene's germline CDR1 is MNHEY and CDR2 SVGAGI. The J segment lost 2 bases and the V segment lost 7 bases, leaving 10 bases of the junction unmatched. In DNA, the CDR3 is TGTGCCAGCAAGTTGGGAGCGGGAGAGACCTACGAGCAGTACTTC. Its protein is CASKLGAGETYEQYF.

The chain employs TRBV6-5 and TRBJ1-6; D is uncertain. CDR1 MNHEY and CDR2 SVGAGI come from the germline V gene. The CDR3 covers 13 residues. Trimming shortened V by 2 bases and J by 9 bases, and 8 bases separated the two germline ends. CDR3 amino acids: CASSYLSGSPLHF. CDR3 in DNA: TGTGCCAGCAGTTACCTCTCGGGTTCACCCCTCCACTTT.

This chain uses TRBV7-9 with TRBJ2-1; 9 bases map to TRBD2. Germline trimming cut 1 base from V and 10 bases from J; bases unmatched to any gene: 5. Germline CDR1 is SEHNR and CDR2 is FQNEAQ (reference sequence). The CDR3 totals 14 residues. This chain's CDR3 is CASSLGLAGNEQFF. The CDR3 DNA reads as TGTGCCAGCAGCTTAGGGCTAGCGGGAAACGAGCAGTTCTTC.

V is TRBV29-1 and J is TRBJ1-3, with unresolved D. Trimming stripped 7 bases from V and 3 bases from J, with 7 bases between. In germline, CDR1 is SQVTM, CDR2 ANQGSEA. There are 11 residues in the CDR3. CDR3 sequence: CSGGFGNTIYF. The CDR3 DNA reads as TGCAGCGGGGGATTTGGAAACACCATATATTTT.

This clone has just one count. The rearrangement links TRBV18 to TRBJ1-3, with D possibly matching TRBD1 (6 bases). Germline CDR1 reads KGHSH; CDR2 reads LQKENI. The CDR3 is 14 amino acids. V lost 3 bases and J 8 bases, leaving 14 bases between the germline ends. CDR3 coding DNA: TGTGCCAGCTCACCGGGGACAAGAAGTGACACCATATATTTT. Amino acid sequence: CASSPGTRSDTIYF.

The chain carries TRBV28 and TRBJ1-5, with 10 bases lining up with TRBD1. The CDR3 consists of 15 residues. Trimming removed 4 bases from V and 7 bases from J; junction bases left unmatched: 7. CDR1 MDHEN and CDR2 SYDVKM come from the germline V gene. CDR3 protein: CASSSPGTGAQPQHF. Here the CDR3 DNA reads TGTGCCAGCAGTTCCCCCGGGACAGGGGCCCAGCCCCAGCATTTT.

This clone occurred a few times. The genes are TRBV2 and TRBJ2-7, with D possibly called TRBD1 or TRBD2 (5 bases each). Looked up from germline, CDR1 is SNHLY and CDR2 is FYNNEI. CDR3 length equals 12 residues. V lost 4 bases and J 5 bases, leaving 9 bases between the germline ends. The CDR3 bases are TGTGCCAGCAGTGGAGGGACCCACGAGCAGTACTTC. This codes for CASSGGTHEQYF. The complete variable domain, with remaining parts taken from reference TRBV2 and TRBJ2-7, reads EPEVTQTPSHQVTQMGQEVILRCVPISNHLYFYWYRQILGQKVEFLVSFYNNEISEKSEIFDDQFSVERPDGSNFTLKIRSTKLEDSAMYFCASSGGTHEQYFGPGTRLTVT.